The T cell receptor beta chain described here comes from a study of CD8 T cells in Susac syndrome. An input of about 0.5 to 1 ug of RNA was subjected to reverse transcription using random hexamers. MiXCR, run by TCRdb on the immunoSEQ multiplex PCR reads, gives a single entry per CDR3 protein. The sample has approximately 200,000 distinct CDR3 sequences; around 95% are singletons. Included as multiple sclerosis controls were treatment-naive patients who had stable or active relapsing-remitting disease. Germline CDR1 SEHNR, CDR2 FQNEAQ (reference sequence). Deletions cut 5 bases from V and 10 bases from J, with 12 bases between. The CDR3 covers 12 residues.

The specimen sequenced was CD4+ T cells from PBMCs. V gene TRBV7-9 combines with J gene TRBJ2-1; a weak D match, TRBD2 (5 bases). The sequence was obtained from a human donor with multiple sclerosis. The CDR3 here is CASSPGRLEQFF. The CDR3 DNA is TGTGCCAGCAGCCCGGGAAGGCTAGAGCAGTTCTTC.